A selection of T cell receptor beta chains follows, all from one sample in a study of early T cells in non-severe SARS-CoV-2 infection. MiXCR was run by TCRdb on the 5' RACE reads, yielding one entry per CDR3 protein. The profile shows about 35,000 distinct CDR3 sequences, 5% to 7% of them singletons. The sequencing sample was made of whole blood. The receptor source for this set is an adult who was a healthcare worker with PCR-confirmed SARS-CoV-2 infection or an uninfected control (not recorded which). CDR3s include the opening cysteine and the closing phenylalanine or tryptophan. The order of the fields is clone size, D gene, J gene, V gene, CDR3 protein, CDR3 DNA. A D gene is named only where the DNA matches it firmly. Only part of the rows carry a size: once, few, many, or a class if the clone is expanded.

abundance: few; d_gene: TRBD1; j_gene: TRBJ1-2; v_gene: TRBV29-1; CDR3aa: CSVEKLGQGYGYTF; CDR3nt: TGCAGCGTTGAAAAGCTAGGACAGGGATATGGCTACACCTTC
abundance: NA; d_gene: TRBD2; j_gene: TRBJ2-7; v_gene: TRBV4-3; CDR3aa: CASSRSGTSGLYEQYF; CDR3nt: TGCGCCAGCAGCCGCAGCGGGACTAGCGGATTGTACGAGCAGTACTTC
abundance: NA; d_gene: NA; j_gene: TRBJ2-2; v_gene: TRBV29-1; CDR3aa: CSVRTVNTGELFF; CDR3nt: TGCAGCGTCCGGACAGTGAACACCGGGGAGCTGTTTTTT
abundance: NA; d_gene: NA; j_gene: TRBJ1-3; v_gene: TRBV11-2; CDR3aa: CASSLQRPGNTIYF; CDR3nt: TGTGCCAGCAGCCTCCAACGGCCTGGAAACACCATATATTTT
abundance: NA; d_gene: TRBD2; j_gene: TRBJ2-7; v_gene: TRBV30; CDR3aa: CAWSVWGLAGEQYF; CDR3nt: TGTGCCTGGAGTGTATGGGGACTAGCGGGTGAGCAGTACTTC
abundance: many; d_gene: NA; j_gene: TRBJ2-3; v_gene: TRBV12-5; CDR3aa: CASGPSTDTQYF; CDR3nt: TGTGCTAGCGGCCCTAGCACAGATACGCAGTATTTT
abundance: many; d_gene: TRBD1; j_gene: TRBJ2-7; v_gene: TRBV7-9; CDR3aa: CASSPETGGSYEQYF; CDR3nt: TGTGCCAGCAGCCCAGAGACAGGGGGGTCCTACGAGCAGTACTTC
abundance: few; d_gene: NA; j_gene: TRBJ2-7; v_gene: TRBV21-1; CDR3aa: CASSLFRYEQYF; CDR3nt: TGTGCCAGCAGCCTCTTTCGGTACGAGCAGTACTTC
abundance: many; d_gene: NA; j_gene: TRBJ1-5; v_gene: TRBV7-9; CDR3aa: CASSSTSGRGNQPQHF; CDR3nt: TGTGCCAGCAGCTCCACGTCCGGGAGGGGGAATCAGCCCCAGCATTTT
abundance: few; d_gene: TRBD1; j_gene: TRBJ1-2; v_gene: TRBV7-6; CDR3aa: CASSPDRTNYGYTF; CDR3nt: TGTGCCAGCAGCCCGGACAGGACTAACTATGGCTACACCTTC
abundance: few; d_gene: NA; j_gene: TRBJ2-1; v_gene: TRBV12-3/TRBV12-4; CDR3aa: CASGPPHLGSLNNEQFF; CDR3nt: TGTGCCAGCGGCCCACCTCACCTGGGGAGCCTTAACAATGAGCAGTTCTTC
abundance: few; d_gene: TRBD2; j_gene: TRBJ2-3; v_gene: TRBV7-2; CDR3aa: CASSLGLAGGSYGTDTQYF; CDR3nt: TGTGCCAGCAGCTTAGGGCTAGCGGGAGGGAGTTACGGGACAGATACGCAGTATTTT
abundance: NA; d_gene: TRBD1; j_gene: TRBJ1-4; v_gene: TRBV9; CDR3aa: CASSSQGGSLEKLFF; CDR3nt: TGTGCCAGCAGCTCGCAGGGGGGCTCCTTGGAAAAACTGTTTTTT
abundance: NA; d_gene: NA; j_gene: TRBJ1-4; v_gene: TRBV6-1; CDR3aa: CAIWGPEKLFF; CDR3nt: TGTGCCATTTGGGGGCCTGAAAAACTGTTTTTT
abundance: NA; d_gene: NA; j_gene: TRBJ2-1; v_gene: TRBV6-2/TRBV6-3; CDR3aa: CASRVHTLYNEQFF; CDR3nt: TGTGCCAGCAGGGTGCATACGCTCTACAATGAGCAGTTCTTC
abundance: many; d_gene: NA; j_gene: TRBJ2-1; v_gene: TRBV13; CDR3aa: CASSLVKRSSYNEQFF; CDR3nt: TGTGCCAGCAGCTTAGTCAAGCGGAGCTCCTACAATGAGCAGTTCTTC
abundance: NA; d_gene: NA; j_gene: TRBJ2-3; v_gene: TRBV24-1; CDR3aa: CATSDLGSERDTQYF; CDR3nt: TGTGCCACCAGTGATTTGGGTTCAGAACGAGATACGCAGTATTTT